Listed here is a single T cell receptor beta chain. The antigen is undetermined. The data belong to a study of cytomegalovirus exposure and HLA in healthy donors. Study-level results: A later analysis, which compared TCR beta chains of equal frequency, found the HLA-associated ones more clonally expanded. Some 150 TCR beta chains were listed as cytomegalovirus-associated. V segments that were indistinguishable, TRBV6-2 and TRBV6-3 among them, were omitted from analysis.

There are 17 residues in the CDR3. V lost 4 bases to trimming and J lost 6 bases; unmatched junction nucleotides: 9. The germline V gene encodes CDR1 SGHRS and CDR2 YFSETQ. The donors gave bone marrow, and they were healthy. Both 60 Vbeta primers and 13 Jbeta primers went into the PCR. The protocol was immunoSEQ multiplex PCR, while the TCRdb copy is restricted to in-frame clones and leaves out a portion. Of more than 150,000 clones detected, 65% to 85% appear once; the ten largest clones hold 3.8%. The sequence derives from a man aged 45-60 years in good health and CMV-seronegative. This chain joins TRBV5-1 and TRBJ2-1; TRBD2 matches 14 bases. Sequenced material: PBMCs. CDR3 in amino acids: CASSRYGTSGGSNEQFF. The CDR3 DNA reads TGCGCCAGCAGCAGATACGGGACTAGCGGGGGATCCAATGAGCAGTTCTTC. The entire variable domain, with the rest obtained from reference TRBV5-1 and TRBJ2-1, is as follows: KAGVTQTPRYLIKTRGQQVTLSCSPISGHRSVSWYQQTPGQGLQFLFEYFSETQRNKGNFPGRFSGRQFSNSRSEMNVSTLELGDSALYLCASSRYGTSGGSNEQFFGPGTRLTVL.